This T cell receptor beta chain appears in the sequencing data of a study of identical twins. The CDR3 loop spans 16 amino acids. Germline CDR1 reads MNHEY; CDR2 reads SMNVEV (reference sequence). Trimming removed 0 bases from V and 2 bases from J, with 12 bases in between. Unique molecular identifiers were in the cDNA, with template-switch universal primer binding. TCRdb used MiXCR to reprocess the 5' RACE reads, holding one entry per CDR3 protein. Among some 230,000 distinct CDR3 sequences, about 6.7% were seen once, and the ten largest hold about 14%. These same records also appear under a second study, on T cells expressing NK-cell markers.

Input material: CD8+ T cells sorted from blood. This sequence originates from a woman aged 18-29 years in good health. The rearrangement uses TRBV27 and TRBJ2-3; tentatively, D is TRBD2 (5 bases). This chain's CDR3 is CASSLSIERPTDTQYF. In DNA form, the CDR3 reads TGTGCCAGCAGTTTATCGATAGAGCGGCCCACAGATACGCAGTATTTT.